The clone carrying this TCR beta chain was found a few times. Its antigen is not identified. With 3 bases removed from V and 4 bases from J, the gap between germline ends came to 15 bases. Germline V gene lookup returns CDR1 KGHSH and CDR2 LQKENI. CDR3 length: 15 amino acids. The data stem from a study of Ad26.COV2.S vaccination and SARS-CoV-2 variants. General study points: Breadth and depth estimates from TCRs may understate total T cell responses.

The treatment: some 19 received Ad26.COV2.S at low or high dose, single or two shots; roughly five received placebo; per-sample allocation not given. The study sampled participants on day 63 after the first vaccine or placebo injection. The repertoire was sequenced with immunoSEQ multiplex PCR; TCRdb's copy has only in-frame clones and lacks some. The table lists a few hundred thousand clones, approximately 89% of them singletons. The TCR sequence derives from a person between 18 and 65 years old who received the Ad26.COV2.S COVID-19 vaccine or a placebo. The V gene is TRBV18, the J gene TRBJ1-1, with D possibly TRBD1 on 5 matching bases. The source material was peripheral blood, sampled in a trial of Ad26.COV2.S vaccine versus placebo. The CDR3: CASSPAGRGVTEAFF. CDR3 sequence (DNA): TGTGCCAGCTCACCGGCAGGGCGAGGTGTCACTGAAGCTTTCTTT.